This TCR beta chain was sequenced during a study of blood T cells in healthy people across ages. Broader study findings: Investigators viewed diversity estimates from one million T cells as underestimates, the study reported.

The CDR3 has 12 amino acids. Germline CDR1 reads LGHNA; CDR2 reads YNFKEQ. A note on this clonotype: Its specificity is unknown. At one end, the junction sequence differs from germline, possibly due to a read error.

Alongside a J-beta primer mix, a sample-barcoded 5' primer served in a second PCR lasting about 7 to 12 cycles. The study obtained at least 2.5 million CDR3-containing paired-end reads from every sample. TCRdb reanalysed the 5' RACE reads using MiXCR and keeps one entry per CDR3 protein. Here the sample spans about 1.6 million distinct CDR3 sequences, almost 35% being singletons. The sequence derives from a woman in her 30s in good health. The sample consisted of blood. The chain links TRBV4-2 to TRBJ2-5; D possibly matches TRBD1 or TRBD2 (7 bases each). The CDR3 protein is CASSQEDREGGF. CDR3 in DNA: TGTGCCAGCAGCCAAGAAGACAGGGAGGGTGGCTTC.